The rows below give T cell receptor beta chains drawn from one sample of a study of vaccination and CD4 T cells after COVID-19. Their antigens are not known. From the PCR reads, TCRdb called clonotypes with MiXCR, one entry per CDR3 protein. Of about 29,000 distinct CDR3 sequences listed, approximately 62% are singletons. Sample: CD4+ T cells from blood, cultured in vitro, taken after SARS-CoV-2 vaccination. The source of these receptors is a human donor who received a COVID-19 vaccine. Both conserved end residues are part of each CDR3. Fields, in order: J gene, clone size, D gene, V gene, CDR3 protein, CDR3 DNA. A D gene is named only where the DNA matches it firmly. Rows may omit the clone size; those that give it use once, few, many or a size class.

TRBJ2-7 | - | - | TRBV6-1 | CASSEHYSYEQYF | TGTGCCAGCAGTGAACATTACTCCTACGAGCAGTACTTC
TRBJ1-2 | few | - | TRBV6-1 | CASPGGRGYGYTF | TGTGCCAGCCCCGGGGGGCGGGGCTATGGCTACACCTTC
TRBJ2-3 | few | - | TRBV7-9 | CASSLGGPIGDTQYF | TGTGCCAGCAGCTTAGGGGGGCCTATTGGAGATACGCAGTATTTT
TRBJ2-1 | - | - | TRBV25-1 | CASSERRLINEQFF | TGTGCCAGCAGTGAACGCCGACTTATCAATGAGCAGTTCTTC
TRBJ1-2 | few | TRBD1 | TRBV2 | CASSAEGAGYTF | TGTGCCAGCAGTGCGGAGGGGGCTGGCTACACCTTC
TRBJ1-1 | - | - | TRBV25-1 | CASSELGLGTEAFF | TGTGCCAGCAGTGAACTGGGCTTAGGCACTGAAGCTTTCTTT
TRBJ2-5 | few | - | TRBV5-1 | CASSFDAAQETQYF | TGCGCCAGCAGCTTCGACGCTGCCCAAGAGACCCAGTACTTC
TRBJ1-1 | once | - | TRBV5-1 | CASSLGHNMNTEAFF | TGCGCCAGCAGCTTGGGACATAACATGAACACTGAAGCTTTCTTT
TRBJ1-3 | - | - | TRBV27 | CASSLSPSSGNTIYF | TGTGCCAGCAGTTTATCCCCGAGCTCTGGAAACACCATATATTTT
TRBJ1-5 | - | - | TRBV19 | CASSIVSGGYGNQPQHF | TGTGCCAGTAGTATAGTTTCTGGAGGGTATGGGAATCAGCCCCAGCATTTT
TRBJ2-5 | - | - | TRBV24-1 | CATSQGIMGETQYF | TGTGCCACCTCCCAAGGTATTATGGGGGAGACCCAGTACTTC
TRBJ1-1 | - | - | TRBV12-3/TRBV12-4 | CASSLPGQNTEAFF | TGTGCCAGCAGTTTACCAGGCCAGAACACTGAAGCTTTCTTT
TRBJ2-3 | few | - | TRBV7-6 | CASSRTGIPTDTQYF | TGTGCCAGCAGCCGTACAGGGATACCCACAGATACGCAGTATTTT
TRBJ2-5 | few | - | TRBV11-2 | CASSSGSRGQVGRETQYF | TGTGCCAGCAGCTCGGGCAGTCGAGGACAGGTCGGGAGGGAGACCCAGTACTTC
TRBJ1-5 | - | - | TRBV7-9 | CASSLNSNQPQHF | TGTGCCAGCAGCTTGAATAGCAATCAGCCCCAGCATTTT
TRBJ1-5 | - | TRBD1 | TRBV19 | CASSSQGAANQPQHF | TGTGCCAGTAGTTCCCAGGGGGCGGCCAATCAGCCCCAGCATTTT
TRBJ2-5 | - | - | TRBV20-1 | CSAMGSGNQETQYF | TGCAGTGCTATGGGGTCGGGCAACCAAGAGACCCAGTACTTC
TRBJ2-3 | few | - | TRBV27 | CASSIFPGRDTQYF | TGTGCCAGCAGTATCTTCCCGGGTCGAGATACGCAGTATTTT
TRBJ2-5 | - | TRBD2 | TRBV20-1 | CSASPLASGGEETQYF | TGCAGTGCCAGCCCCCTGGCTAGCGGGGGGGAAGAGACCCAGTACTTC
TRBJ1-2 | - | - | TRBV24-1 | CATSAVGNSGANVLTFGAGYGYTF | -
TRBJ2-5 | few | - | TRBV20-1 | CSATGANRETQYF | TGCAGTGCGACGGGGGCTAACAGGGAGACCCAGTACTTC
TRBJ2-2 | - | TRBD2 | TRBV7-8 | CASSRGGRTGELFF | TGTGCCAGCAGTCGGGGGGGCCGGACCGGGGAGCTGTTTTTT
TRBJ1-5 | - | - | TRBV19 | CASSFVGPQHF | TGTGCCAGTAGTTTCGTGGGTCCCCAGCATTTT
TRBJ2-2 | - | - | TRBV6-5 | CASSYSAAANTGELFF | TGTGCCAGCAGTTACTCGGCGGCCGCGAACACCGGGGAGCTGTTTTTT
TRBJ1-5 | few | - | TRBV20-1 | CSAAAATGLGNQPQHF | TGCAGTGCTGCAGCAGCGACAGGTTTGGGCAATCAGCCCCAGCATTTT
TRBJ2-1 | - | - | TRBV7-2 | CASLQGPDVLGEQFF | TGTGCCAGCTTACAGGGACCGGACGTTTTAGGTGAGCAGTTCTTC
TRBJ1-3 | - | - | TRBV6-1 | CASRLEQGGNTIYF | TGTGCCAGCAGGCTGGAGCAGGGCGGAAACACCATATATTTT
TRBJ2-5 | - | - | TRBV7-8 | CASSLAGRGQETQYF | TGTGCCAGCAGCTTAGCGGGCAGAGGACAAGAGACCCAGTACTTC
TRBJ1-2 | - | TRBD1 | TRBV24-1 | CAISERGLTYGYTF | TGTGCCATCAGTGAGAGGGGGCTCACCTATGGCTACACCTTC
TRBJ2-2 | - | TRBD1 | TRBV6-1 | CASTRGQGIYTGELFF | TGTGCCAGCACCAGGGGACAGGGGATATACACCGGGGAGCTGTTTTTT
TRBJ2-5 | - | - | TRBV11-2 | CASSLRTTSEETQYF | TGTGCCAGCAGCTTACGGACCACCTCGGAAGAGACCCAGTACTTC
TRBJ2-5 | few | - | TRBV7-6 | CASSFQRETQYF | TGTGCCAGCAGCTTTCAGCGGGAGACCCAGTACTTC
TRBJ1-2 | - | TRBD1 | TRBV28 | CASSSTGGNYGYTF | TGTGCCAGCAGTTCGACAGGGGGCAACTATGGCTACACCTTC
TRBJ1-1 | few | - | TRBV20-1 | CSAKDFLNTEAFF | TGCAGTGCTAAGGACTTTTTAAACACTGAAGCTTTCTTT
TRBJ1-1 | - | - | TRBV6-1 | CASSEAGGLNTEAFF | TGTGCCAGCAGTGAAGCGGGGGGCCTGAACACTGAAGCTTTCTTT
TRBJ1-1 | few | - | TRBV7-8 | CASSLVKDRAFF | TGTGCCAGCAGCTTGGTCAAAGACCGCGCTTTCTTT
TRBJ2-3 | - | TRBD1 | TRBV20-1 | CSASGTGAPDTQYF | TGCAGTGCTAGCGGCACAGGGGCTCCGGATACGCAGTATTTT
TRBJ2-5 | - | TRBD2 | TRBV25-1 | CASSGGAGKETQYF | TGTGCCAGTAGCGGGGGGGCCGGTAAAGAGACCCAGTACTTC
TRBJ1-2 | - | TRBD1 | TRBV20-1 | CSARVRSQDRGSYGYTF | TGCAGTGCTAGAGTCCGAAGTCAGGACAGGGGGTCTTATGGCTACACCTTC
TRBJ1-1 | - | TRBD1 | TRBV7-2 | CASSPTWTGGTEAFF | TGTGCCAGCAGCCCTACATGGACAGGGGGTACTGAAGCTTTCTTT
TRBJ2-7 | - | TRBD2 | TRBV20-1 | CSAGGLAGGSQYF | TGCAGTGCGGGGGGACTAGCGGGGGGCTCCCAGTACTTC
TRBJ2-5 | - | TRBD2 | TRBV10-3 | CAISATSGGQETQYF | TGTGCCATCAGTGCTACTAGCGGGGGACAAGAGACCCAGTACTTC
TRBJ2-5 | few | - | TRBV6-1 | CASSQDFLEGASKETQYF | TGTGCCAGCAGCCAAGATTTCTTGGAGGGGGCCAGTAAAGAGACCCAGTACTTC
TRBJ2-1 | few | - | TRBV6-1 | CASSRAKPDYNEQFF | TGTGCCAGCAGTAGAGCCAAACCCGACTACAATGAGCAGTTCTTC
TRBJ2-2 | - | TRBD2 | TRBV20-1 | CSARDREGLAGGVTGELFF | TGCAGTGCTAGAGATCGGGAAGGGCTAGCGGGGGGAGTAACCGGGGAGCTGTTTTTT
TRBJ1-3 | - | TRBD1 | TRBV5-8 | CASSRRGDRGSGNTIYF | TGTGCCAGCAGCCGTAGAGGGGACAGGGGCTCTGGAAACACCATATATTTT
TRBJ2-2 | few | - | TRBV6-1 | CASKVREYTGELFF | TGTGCCAGCAAAGTCAGGGAGTACACCGGGGAGCTGTTTTTT
TRBJ2-2 | - | TRBD1 | TRBV19 | CASSIGRGTGRSGELFF | TGTGCCAGTAGTATAGGTAGGGGGACAGGGCGGTCCGGGGAGCTGTTTTTT
TRBJ2-5 | - | - | TRBV2 | CASSGAGIETQYF | TGTGCCAGCAGTGGAGCAGGGATTGAGACCCAGTACTTC
TRBJ2-6 | - | - | TRBV5-1 | CASARGIANVLTF | TGCGCCAGCGCCAGAGGGATAGCCAACGTCCTGACTTTC
TRBJ1-2 | - | TRBD1 | TRBV18 | CASSRTGRNYGYTF | TGTGCCAGCTCACGGACAGGGAGAAACTATGGCTACACCTTC
TRBJ1-2 | - | - | TRBV7-9 | CASSLAGGDNYGYTF | TGTGCCAGCAGCTTAGCGGGCGGAGATAACTATGGCTACACCTTC